This TCR beta chain was observed in a study of T cells after yellow fever vaccination. Study findings and constraints: Some clonotypes were seen in both the CD4 and the CD8 compartments. These made up a small share and likely arose from convergent recombination. Once the booster was given, most primary-vaccination clones reappeared, at about 95% for CD4 and 85% to 90% for CD8.

Regarding this clonotype: Its antigen is unidentified.

They built TCR cDNA with 5'RACE template switching, a step that put in a universal primer site and UMIs. MiXCR was run by TCRdb on the 5' RACE reads, yielding one entry per CDR3 protein. The sample holds hundreds of thousands of distinct CDR3 sequences; 12% are singletons and the top ten take more than 12%. Source: PBMCs, taken on the day of the yellow fever booster vaccination. The clonotype comes from a man under 40 who received the YFV17D yellow fever vaccine.

CDR3 DNA sequence: TGTGCCAGCAGTCCCATCGGGACATCCGCCTATGGCTACACCTTC. This gives the protein CASSPIGTSAYGYTF. The V gene is TRBV28, the J gene TRBJ1-2; D is perhaps TRBD1 (6 bases). Trimming took off 5 bases at V and 4 bases at J, with 17 bases between the two ends. This CDR3 contains 15 residues. Looked up from germline, CDR1 is MDHEN and CDR2 is SYDVKM.